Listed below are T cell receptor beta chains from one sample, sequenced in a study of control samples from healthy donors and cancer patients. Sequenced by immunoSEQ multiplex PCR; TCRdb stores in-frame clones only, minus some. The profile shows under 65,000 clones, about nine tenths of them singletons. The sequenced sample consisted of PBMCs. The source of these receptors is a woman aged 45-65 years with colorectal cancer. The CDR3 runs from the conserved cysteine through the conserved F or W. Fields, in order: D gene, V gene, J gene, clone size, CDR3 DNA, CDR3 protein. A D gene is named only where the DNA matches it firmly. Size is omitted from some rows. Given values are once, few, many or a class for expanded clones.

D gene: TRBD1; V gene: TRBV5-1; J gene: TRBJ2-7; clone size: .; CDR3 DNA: TGCGCCAGCAGCTCCAGAAGCGGACAGGGACTCTACGAGCAGTACTTC; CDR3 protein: CASSSRSGQGLYEQYF
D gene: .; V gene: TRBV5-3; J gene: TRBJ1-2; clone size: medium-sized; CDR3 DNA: TGTGCCAGAAGCTTTAGCCCGCCAGACTATGGCTACACCTTC; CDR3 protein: CARSFSPPDYGYTF
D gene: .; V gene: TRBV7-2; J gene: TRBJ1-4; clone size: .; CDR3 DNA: TGTGCCAGCAGCCTCGGGAGGGAAAAAGAAAAACTGTTTTTT; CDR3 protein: CASSLGREKEKLFF
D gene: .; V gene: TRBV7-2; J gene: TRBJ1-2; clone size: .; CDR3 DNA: TGTGCCAGCAGCTTAGACGGAAAGTATGGCTACACCTTC; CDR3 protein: CASSLDGKYGYTF
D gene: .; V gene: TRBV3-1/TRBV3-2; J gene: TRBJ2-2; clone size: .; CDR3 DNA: TGTGCCAGCAGCCAAGATTTGGGCAGGCCCACCGGGGAGCTGTTTTTT; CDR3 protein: CASSQDLGRPTGELFF
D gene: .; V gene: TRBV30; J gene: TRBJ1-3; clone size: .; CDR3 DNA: TGTGCCTGGAGTAACCTTCGGGGGGCGGCTGGAAACACCATATATTTT; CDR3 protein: CAWSNLRGAAGNTIYF
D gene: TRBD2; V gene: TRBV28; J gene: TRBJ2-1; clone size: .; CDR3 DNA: TGTGCCAGCAGTCGAATCGGCGGGAGCTCCTACAATGAGCAGTTCTTC; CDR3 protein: CASSRIGGSSYNEQFF
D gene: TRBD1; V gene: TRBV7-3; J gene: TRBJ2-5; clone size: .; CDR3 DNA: TGTGCCAGCAGCTTATGGGGACAGGGCGGAGAGACCCAGTACTTC; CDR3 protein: CASSLWGQGGETQYF
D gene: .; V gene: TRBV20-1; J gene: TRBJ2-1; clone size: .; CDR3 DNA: TGCAGTGCTAGTCCTCCGATCGACTCCAATGAGCAGTTCTTC; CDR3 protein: CSASPPIDSNEQFF
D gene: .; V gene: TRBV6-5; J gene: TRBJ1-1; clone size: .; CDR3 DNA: TGTGCCAGCAGCAGAGGACAGATGAACACTGAAGCTTTCTTT; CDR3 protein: CASSRGQMNTEAFF
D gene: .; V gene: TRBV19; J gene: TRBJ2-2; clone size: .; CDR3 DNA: TGTGCCGGCCGTCTACGCGGGAACACCGGGGAGCTGTTTTTT; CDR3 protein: CAGRLRGNTGELFF
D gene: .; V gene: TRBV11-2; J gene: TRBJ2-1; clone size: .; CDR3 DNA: TGTGCCAGCAGCTTCTCTTCCCAGAATGAGCAGTTCTTC; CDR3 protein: CASSFSSQNEQFF
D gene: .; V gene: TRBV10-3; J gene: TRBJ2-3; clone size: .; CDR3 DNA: TGTGCCACCGGTCCCCGGGACGGAAGCACAGATACGCAGTATTTT; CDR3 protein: CATGPRDGSTDTQYF
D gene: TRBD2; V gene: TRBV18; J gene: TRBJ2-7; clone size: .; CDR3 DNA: TGTGCCAGCTCGACCACGTTATCGGGAGGGCCTTCGGAGCAGTACTTC; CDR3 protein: CASSTTLSGGPSEQYF
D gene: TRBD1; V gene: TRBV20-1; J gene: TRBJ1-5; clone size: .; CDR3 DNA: TGCAGTGCTAGTGGGGACAGGGCTAATCAGCCCCAGCATTTT; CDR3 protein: CSASGDRANQPQHF
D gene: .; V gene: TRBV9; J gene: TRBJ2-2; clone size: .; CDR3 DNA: TGTGCCAGCAGCGCCGGACAGATCAACACCGGGGAGCTGTTTTTT; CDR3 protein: CASSAGQINTGELFF
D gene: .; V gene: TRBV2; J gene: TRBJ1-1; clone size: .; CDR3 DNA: TGTGCCAGCAGGCCAACCGTAACTTTGAACACTGACGCTTTCTTT; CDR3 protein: CASRPTVTLNTDAFF
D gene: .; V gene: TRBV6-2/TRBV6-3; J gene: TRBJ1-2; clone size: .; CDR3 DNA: TGTGCCAGCAGTTACTCCAACCCCGCAGGGAACTTCTATGGCTACACCTTC; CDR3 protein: CASSYSNPAGNFYGYTF
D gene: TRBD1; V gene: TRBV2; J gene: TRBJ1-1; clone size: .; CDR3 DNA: TGTGCCAGCAGAGTTGAGGGGGCGCCGGGCACTGAAGCTTTCTTT; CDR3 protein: CASRVEGAPGTEAFF
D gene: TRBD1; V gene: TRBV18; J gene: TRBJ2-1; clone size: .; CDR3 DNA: TGTGCCAGCTCATCCTACGGGACAGGGGGTAATGAGCAGTTCTTC; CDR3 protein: CASSSYGTGGNEQFF
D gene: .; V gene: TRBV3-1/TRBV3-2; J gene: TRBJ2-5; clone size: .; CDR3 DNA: TGTGCCAGCAGCCAGCTTTCTACCGGGGAAGAGACCCAGTACTTC; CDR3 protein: CASSQLSTGEETQYF
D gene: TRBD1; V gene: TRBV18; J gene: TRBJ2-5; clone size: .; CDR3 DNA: TGTGCCAGCTCACTCACCGGGGGACAGGGGGGCGAGACCCAGTACTTC; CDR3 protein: CASSLTGGQGGETQYF
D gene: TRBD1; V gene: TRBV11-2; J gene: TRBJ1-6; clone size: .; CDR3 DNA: TGTGCCAGCAGCCCTCGGGACAGGGCCAATTCACCCCTCCACTTT; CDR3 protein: CASSPRDRANSPLHF
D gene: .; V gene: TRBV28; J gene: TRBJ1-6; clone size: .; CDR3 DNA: TGTGCCAGCAGTTTTTTTACTATGGATTCACCCCTCCACTTT; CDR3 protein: CASSFFTMDSPLHF
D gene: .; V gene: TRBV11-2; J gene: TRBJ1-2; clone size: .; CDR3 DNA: TGTGCCAGCAGCCCTGGGGCAGGGACCGCGTATGGCTACACCTTC; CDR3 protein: CASSPGAGTAYGYTF
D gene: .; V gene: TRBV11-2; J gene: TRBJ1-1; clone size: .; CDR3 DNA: TGTGCCAGCAGCTTCCGGGGGCAGAACACTGAAGCTTTCTTT; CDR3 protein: CASSFRGQNTEAFF
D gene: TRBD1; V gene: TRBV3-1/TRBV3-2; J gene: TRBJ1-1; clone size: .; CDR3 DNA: TGTGCCAGCAGCCAAGCGGACAGGGGCACTGAAGCTTTCTTT; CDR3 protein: CASSQADRGTEAFF
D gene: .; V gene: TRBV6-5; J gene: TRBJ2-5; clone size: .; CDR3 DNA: TGTGCCAGCAGTTACTCGGCGGGTTATCAAGAGACCCAGTACTTC; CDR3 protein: CASSYSAGYQETQYF
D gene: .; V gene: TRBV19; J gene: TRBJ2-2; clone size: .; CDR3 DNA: TGTGCCAGTAGTACTGTCGAGACCGACCTGAACACCGGGGAGCTGTTTTTT; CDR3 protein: CASSTVETDLNTGELFF
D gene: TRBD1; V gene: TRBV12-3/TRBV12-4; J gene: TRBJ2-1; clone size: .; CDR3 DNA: TGTGCCAGCAGTTTTACCCGGACAGGAAAGATGTTCTTC; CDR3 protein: CASSFTRTGKMFF
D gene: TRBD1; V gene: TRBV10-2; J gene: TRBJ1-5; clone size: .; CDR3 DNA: TGCGCCAGCAGTGTTGACAGGGGGTATCAGCCCCAGCATTTT; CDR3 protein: CASSVDRGYQPQHF
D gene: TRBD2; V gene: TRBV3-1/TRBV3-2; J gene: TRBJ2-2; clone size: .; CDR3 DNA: TGTGCCAGCAGTTGGCTAGCGGGGAAAGGGGAGCTGTTTTTT; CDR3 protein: CASSWLAGKGELFF
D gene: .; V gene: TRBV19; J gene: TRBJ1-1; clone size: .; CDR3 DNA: TGTGCCAGTAGTATAACGGCCCGTGATGGGGGTAACACTGAAGCTTTCTTT; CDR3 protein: CASSITARDGGNTEAFF
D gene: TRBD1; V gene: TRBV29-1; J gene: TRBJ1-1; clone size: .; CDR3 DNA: TGCAGCGTTTCAACAGGGGGGGAAGCTTTCTTT; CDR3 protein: CSVSTGGEAFF
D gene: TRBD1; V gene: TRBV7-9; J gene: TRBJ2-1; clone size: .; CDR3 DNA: TGTGCCAGCAGCTGGTCGGGGACAGGGGGTTTCAATGAGCAGTTCTTC; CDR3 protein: CASSWSGTGGFNEQFF
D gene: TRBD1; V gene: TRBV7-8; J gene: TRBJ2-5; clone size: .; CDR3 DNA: TGTGCCAGCAGCTTGCAGACAGGGGAAGAGACCCAGTACTTC; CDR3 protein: CASSLQTGEETQYF
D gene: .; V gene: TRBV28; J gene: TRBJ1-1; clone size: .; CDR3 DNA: TGTGCCAGCAGTCCCTCAGAGAACACTGAAGCTTTCTTT; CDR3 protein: CASSPSENTEAFF
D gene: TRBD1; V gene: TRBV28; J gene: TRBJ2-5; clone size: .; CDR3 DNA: TGTGCCAGTCGGACAGGGGAGGAGACCCAGTACTTC; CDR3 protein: CASRTGEETQYF
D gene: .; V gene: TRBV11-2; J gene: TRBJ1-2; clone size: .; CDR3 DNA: TGTGCCAGCAGCCCACCCTCGGCACCCCAGAGCTACACCTTC; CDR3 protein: CASSPPSAPQSYTF
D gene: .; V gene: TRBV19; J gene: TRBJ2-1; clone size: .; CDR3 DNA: TGTGCCACGGGACCCGGCCCCCTTGAGCAGTTCTTC; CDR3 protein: CATGPGPLEQFF
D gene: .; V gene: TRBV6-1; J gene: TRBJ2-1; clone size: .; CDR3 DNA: TGTGCCAGCAGTGAAGGGACAAGCGGAAGGGTTAGGTGGAACAATGAGCAGTTCTTC; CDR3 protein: CASSEGTSGRVRWNNEQFF
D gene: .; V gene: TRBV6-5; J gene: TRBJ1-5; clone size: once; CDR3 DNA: TGTGCCAGCAGTTATGTGACGGGGGATCAGCCCCAGCATTTT; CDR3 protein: CASSYVTGDQPQHF